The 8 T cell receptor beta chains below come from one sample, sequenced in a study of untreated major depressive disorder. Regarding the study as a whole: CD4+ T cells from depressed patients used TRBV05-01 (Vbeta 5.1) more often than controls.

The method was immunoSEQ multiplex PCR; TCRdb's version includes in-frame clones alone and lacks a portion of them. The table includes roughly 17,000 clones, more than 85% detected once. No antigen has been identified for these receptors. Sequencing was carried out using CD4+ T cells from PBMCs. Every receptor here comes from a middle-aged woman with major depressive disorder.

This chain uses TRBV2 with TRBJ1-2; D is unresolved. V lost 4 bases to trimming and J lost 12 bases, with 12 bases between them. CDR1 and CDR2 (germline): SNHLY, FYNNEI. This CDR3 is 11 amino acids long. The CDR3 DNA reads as TGTGCCAGCAGTGTAAGGGCGATACACACCTTC. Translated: CASSVRAIHTF.

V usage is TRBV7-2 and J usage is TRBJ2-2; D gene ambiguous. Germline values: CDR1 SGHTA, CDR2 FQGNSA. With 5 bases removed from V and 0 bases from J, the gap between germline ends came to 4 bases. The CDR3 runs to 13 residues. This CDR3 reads CASSPSNTGELFF. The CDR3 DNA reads TGTGCCAGCAGCCCCTCGAACACCGGGGAGCTGTTTTTT. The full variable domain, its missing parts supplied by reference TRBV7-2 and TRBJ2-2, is GAGVSQSPSNKVTEKGKDVELRCDPISGHTALYWYRQSLGQGLEFLIYFQGNSAPDKSGLPSDRFSAERTGGSVSTLTIQRTQQEDSAVYLCASSPSNTGELFFGEGSRLTVL.

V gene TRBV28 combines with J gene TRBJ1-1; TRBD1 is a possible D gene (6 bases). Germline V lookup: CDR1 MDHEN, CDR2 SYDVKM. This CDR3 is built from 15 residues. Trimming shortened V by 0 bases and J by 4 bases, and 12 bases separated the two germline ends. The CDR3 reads CASSLWDSGSTEAFF. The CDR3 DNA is TGTGCCAGCAGTTTATGGGACAGCGGGAGCACTGAAGCTTTCTTT. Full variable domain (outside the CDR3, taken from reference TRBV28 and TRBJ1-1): DVKVTQSSRYLVKRTGEKVFLECVQDMDHENMFWYRQDPGLGLRLIYFSYDVKMKEKGDIPEGYSVSREKKERFSLILESASTNQTSMYLCASSLWDSGSTEAFFGQGTRLTVV.

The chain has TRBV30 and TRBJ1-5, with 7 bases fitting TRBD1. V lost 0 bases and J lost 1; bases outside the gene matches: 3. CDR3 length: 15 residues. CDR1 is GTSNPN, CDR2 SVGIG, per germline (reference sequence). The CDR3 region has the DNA TGTGCCTGGAGTGTACAGGGGCGAAGCAATCAGCCCCAGCATTTT. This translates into CAWSVQGRSNQPQHF.

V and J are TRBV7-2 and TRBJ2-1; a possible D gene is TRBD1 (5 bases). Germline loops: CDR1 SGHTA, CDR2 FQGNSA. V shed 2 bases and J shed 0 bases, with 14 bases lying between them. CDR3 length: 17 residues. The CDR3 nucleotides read TGTGCCAGCAGCTTAAATCTTGGGGCCCTCTCCTACAATGAGCAGTTCTTC. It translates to CASSLNLGALSYNEQFF.

CDR3 bases: TGCGCCAGCAGCCGTGCGCTCGCAAGCTCCAGAACAGATACGCAGTATTTT. Translating gives CASSRALASSRTDTQYF. The chain employs TRBV4-3 and TRBJ2-3; D is unclear. Germline-derived CDR1 and CDR2 are LGHNA and YSLEER. This CDR3 region has 17 residues. Trimming took 4 bases from V and 3 from J, leaving 20 bases between them.

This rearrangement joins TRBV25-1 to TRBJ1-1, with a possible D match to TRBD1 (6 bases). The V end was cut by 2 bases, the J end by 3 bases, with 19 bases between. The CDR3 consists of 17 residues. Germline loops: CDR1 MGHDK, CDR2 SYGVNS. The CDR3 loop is CASSEVIGRGRDTEAFF. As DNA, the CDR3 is TGTGCCAGCAGTGAAGTTATAGGCAGGGGAAGGGACACTGAAGCTTTCTTT.

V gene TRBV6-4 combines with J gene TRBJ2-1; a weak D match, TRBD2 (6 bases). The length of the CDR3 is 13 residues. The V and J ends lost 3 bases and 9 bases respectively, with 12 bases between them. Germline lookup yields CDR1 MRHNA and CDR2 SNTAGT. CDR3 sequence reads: CASSEVGGSEQFF. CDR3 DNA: TGTGCCAGCAGTGAGGTGGGGGGTAGTGAGCAGTTCTTC.